The 17 T cell receptor beta chains below all came from one sample that was sequenced in a study of PD-L1 blockade in urothelial cancer. The table came from immunoSEQ multiplex PCR; TCRdb's copy has only in-frame clones and leaves some out. The repertoire holds more than 40,000 clones, with around nine tenths as singletons. Sequences were derived from PBMCs, sampled around atezolizumab (anti-PD-L1) treatment. These receptors were obtained from a woman aged 55-70 years with urothelial cancer.

The chain recombines TRBV7-8 with TRBJ2-1; 8 bases map to TRBD1. V was pared by 0 bases and J by 7 bases, with 17 bases of the junction left unmatched. The CDR3 is made up of 19 amino acids. CDR1 and CDR2 from the germline V gene are SGHVS and FQNEAQ. CDR3 bases: TGTGCCAGCAGCTTAGCACTTGTGGCAGGGGGCATGATTTTTAATGAGCAGTTCTTC. It is translated as CASSLALVAGGMIFNEQFF. Variable domain in full (rest from reference TRBV7-8 and TRBJ2-1): GAGVSQSPRYKVAKRGQDVALRCDPISGHVSLFWYQQALGQGPEFLTYFQNEAQLDKSGLPSDRFFAERPEGSVSTLKIQRTQQEDSAVYLCASSLALVAGGMIFNEQFFGPGTRLTVL.

This chain's CDR3 is CASSRRLIDEQYF. The CDR3 DNA sequence: TGTGCCAGCAGCAGGCGGCTAATCGACGAGCAGTACTTC. The chain carries TRBV4-2 and TRBJ2-7, with D unresolved. The CDR3 spans 13 residues. Germline CDR1 and CDR2: LGHNA and YNFKEQ. Trimming removed 5 bases at V and 5 bases at J, with 13 bases between.

The chain uses TRBV5-6 and TRBJ2-6; 7 nucleotides agree with TRBD1. Germline V gene sequence: CDR1 SGHDT, CDR2 YYEEEE. V gave up 8 bases and J gave up 2 bases; unmatched junction bases: 10. This CDR3 is built from 16 residues. CDR3 sequence (DNA): TGTGCCAGTGATAGGGGGCTTTTAGCTGGGGCCAACGTCCTGACTTTC. This gives the protein CASDRGLLAGANVLTF.

The rearrangement joins TRBV5-6 to TRBJ1-6; no clear D. V shed 4 bases and J shed 9 bases, with 14 bases lying between them. The CDR3 covers 14 residues. Germline V gene lookup returns CDR1 SGHDT and CDR2 YYEEEE. The CDR3: CASSPGGWSSPLHF. The CDR3 nucleotides are TGTGCCAGCAGCCCAGGAGGGTGGAGTTCACCCCTCCACTTT.

This chain links TRBV6-5 with TRBJ2-1; D perhaps matches TRBD2 (6 bases). CDR1 and CDR2 (germline): MNHEY, SVGAGI. Trimming removed 5 bases at V and 7 bases at J, with 12 bases between. The CDR3 has 13 residues. The DNA of the CDR3 is TGTGCCAGCAGTCCCCCGGAGGGTAATGAGCAGTTCTTC. It yields the protein CASSPPEGNEQFF.

The chain carries TRBV4-1 and TRBJ2-7; 7 nucleotides align to TRBD2. Germline CDR1 is MGHRA and CDR2 is YSYEKL. This CDR3 region has 16 residues. V lost 3 bases, J lost 0 bases, and 8 bases stayed unmatched. CDR3 amino acids: CASSQMAAGLSYEQYF. For the CDR3, the DNA is TGCGCCAGCAGCCAGATGGCAGCGGGACTCTCCTACGAGCAGTACTTC.

This rearrangement joins TRBV4-3 to TRBJ2-3; 7 bases line up with TRBD1. This CDR3 region has 15 residues. Germline V gene lookup returns CDR1 LGHNA and CDR2 YSLEER. J lost 2 bases, V lost 4 bases, and 6 bases had no gene match. CDR3 sequence reads: CASSPRQGTTDTQYF. The CDR3 nucleotides read TGCGCCAGCAGCCCGCGACAGGGTACCACAGATACGCAGTATTTT.

The chain links TRBV10-3 to TRBJ1-2, with 12 bases fitting TRBD1. The germline V gene has CDR1 ENHRY and CDR2 SYGVKD. The CDR3 runs to 12 residues. V lost 6 bases, J lost 10 bases, and 3 bases stayed unmatched. CDR3: CAIRGTGGDYTF. The CDR3 bases are TGTGCCATCAGAGGGACAGGGGGCGACTACACCTTC.

The rearrangement joins TRBV7-9 to TRBJ1-4; a weak D match, TRBD1 (5 bases). V lost 3 bases and J lost 5, with 10 bases in between. The CDR3 runs to 14 residues. Germline-derived CDR1 and CDR2 are SEHNR and FQNEAQ (reference sequence). CDR3 sequence reads: CASSFRQGNEKLFF. CDR3 nucleotides: TGTGCCAGCAGCTTTCGGCAGGGCAATGAAAAACTGTTTTTT.

The DNA for the CDR3 is TGCGCCAGCAGCACTGGTGCTAACTCTCGGGGGGAGGTAGGGAATGAGCAGTTCTTC. Translating gives CASSTGANSRGEVGNEQFF. The V and J genes are TRBV10-1 and TRBJ2-1; 7 bases are a match to TRBD2. The ends lost 6 bases at V and 7 bases at J; junction bases unmatched: 24. Germline values: CDR1 WNHNN, CDR2 SYGVQD (reference sequence). This CDR3 has 19 amino acids.

The gene calls are TRBV28 and TRBJ2-1; 8 bases are a match to TRBD2. The germline V gene has CDR1 MDHEN and CDR2 SYDVKM. With 6 bases clipped from V and 6 bases from J, the junction kept 10 bases outside the gene matches. This CDR3 contains 15 residues. The chain's CDR3 is CASSPTSGSPNEQFF. The CDR3, as DNA: TGTGCCAGCAGCCCCACGAGCGGGAGCCCCAATGAGCAGTTCTTC. The variable domain in full, completed from reference TRBV28 and TRBJ2-1, reads DVKVTQSSRYLVKRTGEKVFLECVQDMDHENMFWYRQDPGLGLRLIYFSYDVKMKEKGDIPEGYSVSREKKERFSLILESASTNQTSMYLCASSPTSGSPNEQFFGPGTRLTVL.

The gene calls are TRBV19 and TRBJ2-1; the match to TRBD2 covers 11 bases. The ends lost 6 bases at V and 2 bases at J; junction bases unmatched: 3. The CDR3 loop spans 15 amino acids. Germline V gene data show CDR1 as LNHDA and CDR2 as SQIVND (reference sequence). CDR3 region: CASRTSGVTYNEQFF. CDR3 bases: TGTGCCAGTAGGACTAGCGGGGTGACCTACAATGAGCAGTTCTTC. Based on the CDR3 plus reference TRBV19 and TRBJ2-1, the full variable domain is DGGITQSPKYLFRKEGQNVTLSCEQNLNHDAMYWYRQDPGQGLRLIYYSQIVNDFQKGDIAEGYSVSREKKESFPLTVTSAQKNPTAFYLCASRTSGVTYNEQFFGPGTRLTVL.

The rearrangement uses TRBV19 and TRBJ2-7; TRBD1 matches at 11 bases. After removal of 5 bases from V and 3 bases from J, the junction contained 3 bases not matched to a gene. Germline V CDR1 and CDR2: LNHDA, SQIVND (reference sequence). The CDR3 is 14 residues long. Here the CDR3 DNA reads TGTGCCAGTAGTGGGACAGGGGGGGACTACGAGCAGTACTTC. Translation: CASSGTGGDYEQYF.

The chain carries TRBV7-9 and TRBJ2-2; the D gene is possibly TRBD1 (5 bases). Germline loops: CDR1 SEHNR, CDR2 FQNEAQ (reference sequence). The V and J ends lost 7 bases and 4 bases respectively, with 10 bases between them. The CDR3 has 13 residues. CDR3 DNA sequence: TGTGCCAGCACCAAGACAGCCACCGGGGAGCTGTTTTTT. Translated: CASTKTATGELFF.

This sequence joins TRBV5-4 and TRBJ2-7; 8 bases match TRBD1. The V and J ends lost 4 bases and 3 bases, in that order; junction bases with no gene match: 3. Germline lookup yields CDR1 SGHNT and CDR2 YYREEE (reference sequence). CDR3 length: 13 residues. CDR3 bases: TGTGCCAGCAGCGTTACAGGGGGCTACGAGCAGTACTTC. It encodes CASSVTGGYEQYF.

The J gene is TRBJ2-2, the V gene TRBV2; TRBD1 matches 7 bases. The V and J ends lost 0 bases and 4 bases, in that order; junction bases with no gene match: 5. The CDR3 has 16 amino acids. Germline CDR1 and CDR2: SNHLY and FYNNEI. The CDR3 reads CASSEARNRGTGELFF. The CDR3 coding sequence is TGTGCCAGCAGTGAAGCGCGGAACAGGGGCACCGGGGAGCTGTTTTTT.

The chain joins TRBV19 to TRBJ2-6; a weak D match, TRBD2 (6 bases). V was pared by 0 bases and J by 0 bases, with 12 bases between. This CDR3 has 18 residues. Germline values: CDR1 LNHDA, CDR2 SQIVND (reference sequence). The DNA of the CDR3 is TGTGCCAGTAGTATAGATAATTTCGGGAGCTCTGGGGCCAACGTCCTGACTTTC. Its translation: CASSIDNFGSSGANVLTF.